The T cell receptor (beta chain) described here comes from a study of blood T cells in healthy people across ages. With a J-beta primer mix and a sample-barcoded 5' primer, a second PCR ran about 6 to 11 cycles. With 12 random nucleotides, a template-switch adaptor tagged each individual cDNA molecule. One entry per CDR3 protein results from TCRdb running MiXCR on the 5' RACE reads. Counted here are roughly 2 million distinct CDR3 sequences, around half occurring once; the ten biggest clones make up more than 2%. V lost 3 bases and J lost 5; bases outside the gene matches: 9. This CDR3 comprises 14 residues. CDR1 is DFQATT, CDR2 SNEGSKA, per germline (reference sequence). Points from the study as a whole: Roughly linearly, TCR beta diversity per million T cells fell as age increased.

With regard to this clonotype: Antigen: not known.

Material for sequencing was blood. This chain uses TRBV20-1 with TRBJ2-5; 7 nucleotides agree with TRBD2. This TCR came from a woman between 35 and 50 years old in good health. CDR3: CSASPGGGGETQYF. CDR3 DNA sequence: TGCAGTGCTAGCCCGGGGGGTGGAGGGGAGACCCAGTACTTC.